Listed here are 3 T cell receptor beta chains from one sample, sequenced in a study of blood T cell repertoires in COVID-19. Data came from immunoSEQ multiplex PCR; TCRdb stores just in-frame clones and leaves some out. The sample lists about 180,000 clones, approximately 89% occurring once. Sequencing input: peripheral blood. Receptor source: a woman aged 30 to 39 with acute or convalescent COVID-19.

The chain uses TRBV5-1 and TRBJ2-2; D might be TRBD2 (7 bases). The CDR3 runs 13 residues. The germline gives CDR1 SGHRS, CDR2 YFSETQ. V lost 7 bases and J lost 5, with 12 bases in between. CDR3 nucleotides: TGCGCCAGCGGGGGGGCCCAGACCGGGGAGCTGTTTTTT. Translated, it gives CASGGAQTGELFF.

This CDR3 is CASSEGDPIYGYTF. As DNA, the CDR3 is TGCGCCAGCAGCGAGGGGGACCCTATCTATGGCTACACCTTC. V gene TRBV5-1 combines with J gene TRBJ1-2; D perhaps matches TRBD1 (6 bases). The germline V gene has CDR1 SGHRS and CDR2 YFSETQ. V lost 4 bases and J 4 bases, leaving 14 bases between the germline ends. The CDR3 is 14 residues long.

In DNA, the CDR3 is TGTGCCAGTAAAGACAGGGTATCTTCTGGGGCCAACGTCCTGACTTTC. It codes for CASKDRVSSGANVLTF. The chain employs TRBV19 and TRBJ2-6; 7 bases are shared with TRBD1. Germline values: CDR1 LNHDA, CDR2 SQIVND (reference sequence). The CDR3 is 16 residues long. Trimming removed 7 bases from V and 1 base from J; junction bases left unmatched: 7.